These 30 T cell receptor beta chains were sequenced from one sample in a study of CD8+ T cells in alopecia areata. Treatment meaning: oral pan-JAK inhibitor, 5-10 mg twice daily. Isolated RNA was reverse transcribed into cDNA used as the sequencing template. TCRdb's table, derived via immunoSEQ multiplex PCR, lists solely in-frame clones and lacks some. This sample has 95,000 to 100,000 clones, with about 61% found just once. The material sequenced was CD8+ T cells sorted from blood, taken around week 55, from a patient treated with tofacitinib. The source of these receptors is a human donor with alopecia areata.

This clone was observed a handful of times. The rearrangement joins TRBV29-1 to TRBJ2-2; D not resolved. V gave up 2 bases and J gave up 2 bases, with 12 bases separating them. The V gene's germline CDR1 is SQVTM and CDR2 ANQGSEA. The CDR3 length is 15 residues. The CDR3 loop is CSVETTDTNTGELFF. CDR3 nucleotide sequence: TGCAGCGTTGAAACTACAGATACCAACACCGGGGAGCTGTTTTTT.

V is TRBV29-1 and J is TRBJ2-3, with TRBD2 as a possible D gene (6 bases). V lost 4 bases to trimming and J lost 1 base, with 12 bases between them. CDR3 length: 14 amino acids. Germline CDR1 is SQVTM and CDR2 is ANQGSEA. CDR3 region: CSVGGTRGTDTQYF. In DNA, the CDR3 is TGCAGCGTTGGCGGGACGAGGGGCACAGATACGCAGTATTTT.

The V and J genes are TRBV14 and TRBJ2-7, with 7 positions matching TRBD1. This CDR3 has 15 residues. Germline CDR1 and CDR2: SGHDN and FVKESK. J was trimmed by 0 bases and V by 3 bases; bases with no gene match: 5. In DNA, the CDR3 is TGTGCCAGCAGCCATGGGACAGCCATCTCCTACGAGCAGTACTTC. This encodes CASSHGTAISYEQYF.

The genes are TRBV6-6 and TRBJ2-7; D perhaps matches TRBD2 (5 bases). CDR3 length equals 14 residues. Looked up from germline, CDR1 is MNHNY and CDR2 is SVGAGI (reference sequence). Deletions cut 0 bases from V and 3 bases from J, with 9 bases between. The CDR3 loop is CASSYSLADYEQYF. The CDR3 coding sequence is TGTGCCAGCAGTTACTCTCTAGCAGACTACGAGCAGTACTTC.

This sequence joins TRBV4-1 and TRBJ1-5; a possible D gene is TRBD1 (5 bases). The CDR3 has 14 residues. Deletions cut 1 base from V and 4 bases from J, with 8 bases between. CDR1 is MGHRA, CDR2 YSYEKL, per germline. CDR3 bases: TGCGCCAGCAGCCAAGCCGACAGAAATCAGCCCCAGCATTTT. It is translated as CASSQADRNQPQHF.

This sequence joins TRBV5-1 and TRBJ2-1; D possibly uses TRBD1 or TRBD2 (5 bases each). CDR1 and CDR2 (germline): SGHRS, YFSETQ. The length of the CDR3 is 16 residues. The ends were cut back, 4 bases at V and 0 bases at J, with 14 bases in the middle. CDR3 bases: TGCGCCAGCAGCGGATGGGGGTTGAACTCCTACAATGAGCAGTTCTTC. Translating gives CASSGWGLNSYNEQFF.

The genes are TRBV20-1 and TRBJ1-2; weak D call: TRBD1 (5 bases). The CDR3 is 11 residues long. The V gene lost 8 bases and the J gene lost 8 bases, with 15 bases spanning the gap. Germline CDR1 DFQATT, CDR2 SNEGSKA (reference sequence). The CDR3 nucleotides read TGCAGTCCCTCCGGGGGTGGGGGCTACACCTTC. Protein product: CSPSGGGGYTF.

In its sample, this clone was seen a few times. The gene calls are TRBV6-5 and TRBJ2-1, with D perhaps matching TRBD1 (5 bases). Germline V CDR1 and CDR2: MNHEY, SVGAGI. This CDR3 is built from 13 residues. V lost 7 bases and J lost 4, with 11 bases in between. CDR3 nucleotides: TGTGCCAGCAACCATGGACAATACAATGAGCAGTTCTTC. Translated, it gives CASNHGQYNEQFF.

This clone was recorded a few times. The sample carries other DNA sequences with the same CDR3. CDR3 protein: CSVLDTYEQYF. The CDR3 DNA is TGCAGCGTTCTAGACACCTACGAGCAGTACTTC. The chain carries TRBV29-1 and TRBJ2-7; D gene uncertain. The CDR3 spans 11 residues. V was pared by 5 bases and J by 2 bases, with 7 bases between. From germline, CDR1 is SQVTM and CDR2 ANQGSEA.

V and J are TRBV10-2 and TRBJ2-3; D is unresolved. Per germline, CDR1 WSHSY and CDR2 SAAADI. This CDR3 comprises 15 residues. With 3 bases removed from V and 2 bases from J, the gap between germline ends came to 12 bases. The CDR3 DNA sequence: TGCGCCAGCAGTGACCCCATCCGGGTCACAGATACGCAGTATTTT. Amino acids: CASSDPIRVTDTQYF.

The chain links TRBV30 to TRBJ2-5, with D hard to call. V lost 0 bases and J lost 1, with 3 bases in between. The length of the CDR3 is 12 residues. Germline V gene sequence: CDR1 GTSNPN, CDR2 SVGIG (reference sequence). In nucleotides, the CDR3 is TGTGCCTGGAGTGTCTTCCAAGAGACCCAGTACTTC. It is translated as CAWSVFQETQYF.

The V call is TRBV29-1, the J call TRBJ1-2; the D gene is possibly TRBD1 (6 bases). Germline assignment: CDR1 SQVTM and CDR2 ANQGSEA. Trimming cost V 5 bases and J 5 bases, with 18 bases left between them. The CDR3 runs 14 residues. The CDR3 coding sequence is TGCAGCGTTCCCATACCCCAGGGGATTTATGGCTACACCTTC. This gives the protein CSVPIPQGIYGYTF.

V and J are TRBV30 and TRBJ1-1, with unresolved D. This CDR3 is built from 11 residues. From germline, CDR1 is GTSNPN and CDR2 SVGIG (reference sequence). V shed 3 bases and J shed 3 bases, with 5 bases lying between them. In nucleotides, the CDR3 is TGTGCCTGGAGCGCAGACACTGAAGCTTTCTTT. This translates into CAWSADTEAFF.

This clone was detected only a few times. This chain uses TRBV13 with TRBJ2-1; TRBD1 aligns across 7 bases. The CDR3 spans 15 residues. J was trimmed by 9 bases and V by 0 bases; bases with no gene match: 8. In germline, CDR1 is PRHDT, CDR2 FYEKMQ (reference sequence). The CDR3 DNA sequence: TGTGCCAGCAGCTTAGGGGGACAGCTAATGGGTGAGCAGTTCTTC. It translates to CASSLGGQLMGEQFF. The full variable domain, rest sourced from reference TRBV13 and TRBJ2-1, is AAGVIQSPRHLIKEKRETATLKCYPIPRHDTVYWYQQGPGQDPQFLISFYEKMQSDKGSIPDRFSAQQFSDYHSELNMSSLELGDSALYFCASSLGGQLMGEQFFGPGTRLTVL.

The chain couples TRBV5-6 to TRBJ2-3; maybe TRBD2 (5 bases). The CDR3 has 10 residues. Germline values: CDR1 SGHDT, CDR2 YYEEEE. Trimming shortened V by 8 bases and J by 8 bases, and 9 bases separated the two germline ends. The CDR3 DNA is TGTGCCAGTGGAGCGGTTACGCAGTATTTT. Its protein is CASGAVTQYF.

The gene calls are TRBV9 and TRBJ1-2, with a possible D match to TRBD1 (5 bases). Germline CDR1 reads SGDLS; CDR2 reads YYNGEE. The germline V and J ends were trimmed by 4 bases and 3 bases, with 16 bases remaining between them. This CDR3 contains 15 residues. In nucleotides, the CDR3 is TGTGCCAGCAGCAACCGGGACGCGTCGGACTATGGCTACACCTTC. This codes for CASSNRDASDYGYTF.

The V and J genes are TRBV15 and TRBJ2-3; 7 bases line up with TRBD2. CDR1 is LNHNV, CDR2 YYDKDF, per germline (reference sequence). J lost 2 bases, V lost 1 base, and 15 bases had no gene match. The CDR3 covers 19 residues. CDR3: CATSRVGIRAGDNTDTQYF. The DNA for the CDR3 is TGTGCCACCAGCAGAGTTGGGATAAGGGCGGGGGATAACACAGATACGCAGTATTTT.

The CDR3 is CSGGNSYEQYF. CDR3 nucleotide sequence: TGCAGCGGAGGGAATTCCTACGAGCAGTACTTC. The V gene is TRBV29-1, the J gene TRBJ2-7; TRBD2 is a possible D gene (5 bases). The V and J ends lost 7 bases and 1 base respectively, with 8 bases between them. From germline, CDR1 is SQVTM and CDR2 ANQGSEA. The length of the CDR3 is 11 residues.

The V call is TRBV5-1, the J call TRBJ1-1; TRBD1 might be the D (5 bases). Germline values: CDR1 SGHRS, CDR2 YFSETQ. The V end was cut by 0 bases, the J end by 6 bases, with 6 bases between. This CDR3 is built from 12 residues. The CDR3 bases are TGCGCCAGCAGCTTGGGGACACCTGAAGCTTTCTTT. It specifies CASSLGTPEAFF.

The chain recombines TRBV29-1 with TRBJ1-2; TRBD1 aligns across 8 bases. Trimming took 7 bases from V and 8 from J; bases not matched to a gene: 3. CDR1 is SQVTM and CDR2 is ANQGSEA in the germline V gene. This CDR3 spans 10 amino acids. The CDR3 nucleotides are TGCAGCGCGACAGGGGAAGGCTACACCTTC. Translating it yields CSATGEGYTF.

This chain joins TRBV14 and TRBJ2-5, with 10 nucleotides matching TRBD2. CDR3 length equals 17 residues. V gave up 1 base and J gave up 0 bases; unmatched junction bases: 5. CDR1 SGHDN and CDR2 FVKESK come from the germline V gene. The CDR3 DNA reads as TGTGCCAGCAGCCAAGTCATTAGCGGGAGGTACCAAGAGACCCAGTACTTC. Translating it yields CASSQVISGRYQETQYF.

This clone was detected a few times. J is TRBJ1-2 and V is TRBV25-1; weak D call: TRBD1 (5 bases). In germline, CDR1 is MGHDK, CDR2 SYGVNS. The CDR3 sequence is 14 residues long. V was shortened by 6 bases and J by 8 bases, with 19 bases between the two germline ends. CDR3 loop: CASSSGPGTGGYTF. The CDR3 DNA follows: TGTGCCAGCAGCTCCGGTCCCGGGACGGGGGGCTACACCTTC.

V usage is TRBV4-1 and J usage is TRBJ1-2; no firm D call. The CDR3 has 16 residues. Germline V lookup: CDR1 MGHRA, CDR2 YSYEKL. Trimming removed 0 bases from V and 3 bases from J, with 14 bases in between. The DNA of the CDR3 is TGCGCCAGCAGCCAAGATCATCGTGGGGAACACTATGGCTACACCTTC. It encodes CASSQDHRGEHYGYTF.

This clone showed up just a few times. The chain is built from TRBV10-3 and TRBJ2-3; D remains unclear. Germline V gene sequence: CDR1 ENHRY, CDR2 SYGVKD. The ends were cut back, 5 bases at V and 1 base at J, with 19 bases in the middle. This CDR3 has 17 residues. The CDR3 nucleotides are TGTGCCATCAGTTCTACCTCTGCTCGGATCGGCACAGATACGCAGTATTTT. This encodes CAISSTSARIGTDTQYF.

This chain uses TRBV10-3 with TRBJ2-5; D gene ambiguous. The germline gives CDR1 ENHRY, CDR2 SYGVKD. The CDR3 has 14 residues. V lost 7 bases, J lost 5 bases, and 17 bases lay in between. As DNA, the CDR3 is TGTGCCATCAAAGCAATTGGGGTCGAGGAGACCCAGTACTTC. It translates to CAIKAIGVEETQYF.

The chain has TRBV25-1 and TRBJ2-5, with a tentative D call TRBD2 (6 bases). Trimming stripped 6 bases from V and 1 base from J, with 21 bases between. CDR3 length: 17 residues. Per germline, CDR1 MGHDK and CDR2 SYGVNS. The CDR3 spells CASSELLAPAPQETQYF. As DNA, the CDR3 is TGTGCCAGCAGCGAACTCCTAGCGCCGGCCCCCCAAGAGACCCAGTACTTC. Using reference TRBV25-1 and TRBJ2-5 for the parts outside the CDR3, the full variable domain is EADIYQTPRYLVIGTGKKITLECSQTMGHDKMYWYQQDPGMELHLIHYSYGVNSTEKGDLSSESTVSRIRTEHFPLTLESARPSHTSQYLCASSELLAPAPQETQYFGPGTRLLVL.

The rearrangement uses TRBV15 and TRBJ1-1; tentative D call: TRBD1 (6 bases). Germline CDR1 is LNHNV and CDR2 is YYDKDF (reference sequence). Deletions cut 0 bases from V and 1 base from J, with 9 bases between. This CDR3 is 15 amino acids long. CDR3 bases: TGTGCCACCAGCAGAGACAGGGGCCAGAACACTGAAGCTTTCTTT. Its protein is CATSRDRGQNTEAFF.

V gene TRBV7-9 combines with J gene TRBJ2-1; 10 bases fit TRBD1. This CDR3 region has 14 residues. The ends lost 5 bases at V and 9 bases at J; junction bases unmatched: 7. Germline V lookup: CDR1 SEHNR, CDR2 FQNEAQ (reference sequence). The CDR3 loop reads CASSTPTGGLEQFF. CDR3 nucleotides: TGTGCCAGCAGCACGCCGACAGGGGGCCTTGAGCAGTTCTTC. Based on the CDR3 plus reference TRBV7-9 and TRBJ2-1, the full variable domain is DTGVSQNPRHKITKRGQNVTFRCDPISEHNRLYWYRQTLGQGPEFLTYFQNEAQLEKSRLLSDRFSAERPKGSFSTLEIQRTEQGDSAMYLCASSTPTGGLEQFFGPGTRLTVL.

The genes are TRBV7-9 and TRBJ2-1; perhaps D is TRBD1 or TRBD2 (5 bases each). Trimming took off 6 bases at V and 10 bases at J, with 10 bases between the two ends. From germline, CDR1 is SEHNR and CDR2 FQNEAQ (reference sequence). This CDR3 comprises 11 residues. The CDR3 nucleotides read TGTGCCAGCAGGGCTGGGGGAGAGCAGTTCTTC. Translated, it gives CASRAGGEQFF.

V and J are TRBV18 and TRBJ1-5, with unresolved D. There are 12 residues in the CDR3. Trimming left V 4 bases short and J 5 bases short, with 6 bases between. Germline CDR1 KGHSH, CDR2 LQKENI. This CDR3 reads CASSQEDQPQHF. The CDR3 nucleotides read TGTGCCAGCTCACAGGAGGATCAGCCCCAGCATTTT.